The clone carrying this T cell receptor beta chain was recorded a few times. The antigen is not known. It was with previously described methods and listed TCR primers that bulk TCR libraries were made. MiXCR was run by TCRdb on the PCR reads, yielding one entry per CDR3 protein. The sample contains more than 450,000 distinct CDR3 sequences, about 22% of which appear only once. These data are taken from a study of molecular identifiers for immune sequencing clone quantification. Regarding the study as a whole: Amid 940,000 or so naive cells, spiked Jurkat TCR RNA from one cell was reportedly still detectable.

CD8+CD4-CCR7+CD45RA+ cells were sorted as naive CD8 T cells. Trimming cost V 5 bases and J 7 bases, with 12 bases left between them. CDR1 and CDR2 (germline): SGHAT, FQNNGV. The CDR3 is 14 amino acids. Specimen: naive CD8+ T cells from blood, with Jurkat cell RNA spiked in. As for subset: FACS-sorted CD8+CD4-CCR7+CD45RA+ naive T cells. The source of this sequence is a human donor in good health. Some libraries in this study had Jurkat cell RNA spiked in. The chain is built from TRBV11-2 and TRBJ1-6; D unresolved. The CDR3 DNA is TGTGCCAGCAGCCCCTATCCACCGAATTCACCCCTCCACTTT. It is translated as CASSPYPPNSPLHF. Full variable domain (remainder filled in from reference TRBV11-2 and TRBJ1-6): EAGVAQSPRYKIIEKRQSVAFWCNPISGHATLYWYQQILGQGPKLLIQFQNNGVVDDSQLPKDRFSAERLKGVDSTLKIQPAKLEDSAVYLCASSPYPPNSPLHFGNGTRLTVT.